The 20 T cell receptor beta chains given below trace back to one sample, sequenced in a study of OX40 agonist ivuxolimab in advanced cancers. Measured with immunoSEQ multiplex PCR; TCRdb has only the in-frame clones, and not every one. The sample lists fewer than 80,000 clones, around 89% seen once, with about 6.5% in the top ten. This sample comprised CD4+ or CD8+ T cells sorted from blood, obtained in a trial of the OX40 agonist ivuxolimab. The receptors stem from an adult with an advanced solid tumor such as melanoma, head and neck, liver or kidney cancer.

This chain links TRBV19 with TRBJ1-5, with a possible D match to TRBD1 (6 bases). This CDR3 has 14 residues. The V gene lost 1 base and the J gene lost 6 bases, with 10 bases spanning the gap. Germline CDR1 LNHDA, CDR2 SQIVND (reference sequence). DNA for the CDR3: TGTGCCAGTAGTATAGGCAGGGGTGGTCAGCCCCAGCATTTT. Translation gives CASSIGRGGQPQHF.

This clone was counted once. The chain recombines TRBV7-3 with TRBJ2-2; tentatively, D is TRBD1 (6 bases). The CDR3 covers 17 residues. Per the germline V gene, CDR1 is SGHTA and CDR2 is FQGTGA. Trimming took off 3 bases at V and 6 bases at J, with 20 bases between the two ends. The CDR3 DNA is TGTGCCAGCAGCTTTGAAGCCGGGACAAAAGGCGCCGGGGAGCTGTTTTTT. Protein product: CASSFEAGTKGAGELFF.

The chain uses TRBV7-2 and TRBJ2-1, with 9 bases lining up with TRBD1. The trim removed 4 bases at V and 7 bases at J, leaving 8 bases unmatched. The CDR3 has 15 amino acids. Germline V CDR1 and CDR2: SGHTA, FQGNSA. In DNA, the CDR3 is TGTGCCAGCAGCTCACCCGGGACAGGGAGGAATGAGCAGTTCTTC. Amino acids: CASSSPGTGRNEQFF.

The chain joins TRBV9 to TRBJ2-2; tentatively, D is TRBD1 (6 bases). Germline V gives CDR1 SGDLS, CDR2 YYNGEE. This CDR3 contains 14 residues. V shed 4 bases and J shed 3 bases, with 10 bases lying between them. This CDR3 reads CASSTGQDTGELFF. DNA for the CDR3: TGTGCCAGCAGCACAGGGCAGGACACCGGGGAGCTGTTTTTT.

The J gene is TRBJ2-3, the V gene TRBV9; D ambiguous. Trimming took 1 base from V and 0 from J, leaving 3 bases between them. This CDR3 region has 13 residues. Germline V gene data show CDR1 as SGDLS and CDR2 as YYNGEE. The CDR3 region is CASSVLSTDTQYF. The CDR3 DNA reads as TGTGCCAGCAGCGTATTAAGCACAGATACGCAGTATTTT.

The J gene is TRBJ1-2, the V gene TRBV11-2; D not certain. Germline assignment: CDR1 SGHAT and CDR2 FQNNGV. The V gene lost 5 bases and the J gene lost 3 bases, with 7 bases spanning the gap. CDR3 length: 12 residues. The CDR3 DNA sequence: TGTGCCAGCAGCCCCCCGGACTATGGCTACACCTTC. Its translation is CASSPPDYGYTF. Full variable domain (rest looked up from reference TRBV11-2 and TRBJ1-2): EAGVAQSPRYKIIEKRQSVAFWCNPISGHATLYWYQQILGQGPKLLIQFQNNGVVDDSQLPKDRFSAERLKGVDSTLKIQPAKLEDSAVYLCASSPPDYGYTFGSGTRLTVV.

The chain links TRBV9 to TRBJ2-7; 11 bases match TRBD2. The CDR3 covers 14 residues. Trimming took 2 bases from V and 4 from J; bases not matched to a gene: 2. The germline V gene encodes CDR1 SGDLS and CDR2 YYNGEE. Here the CDR3 DNA reads TGTGCCAGCAGCGTCGGGACTAGCGGTTACGAGCAGTACTTC. It specifies CASSVGTSGYEQYF.

V gene TRBV19 combines with J gene TRBJ2-1; the match to TRBD1 covers 7 bases. In germline, CDR1 is LNHDA, CDR2 SQIVND (reference sequence). The CDR3 is made up of 16 amino acids. Trimming removed 5 bases from V and 3 bases from J; junction bases left unmatched: 10. The CDR3 sequence: CASSERQGNGYNEQFF. The DNA of the CDR3 is TGTGCCAGTAGTGAGAGACAGGGTAACGGCTACAATGAGCAGTTCTTC. Full variable domain (outside the CDR3, taken from reference TRBV19 and TRBJ2-1): DGGITQSPKYLFRKEGQNVTLSCEQNLNHDAMYWYRQDPGQGLRLIYYSQIVNDFQKGDIAEGYSVSREKKESFPLTVTSAQKNPTAFYLCASSERQGNGYNEQFFGPGTRLTVL.

This clone came up once. The chain couples TRBV28 to TRBJ2-7; D gene uncertain. Germline assignment: CDR1 MDHEN and CDR2 SYDVKM. Trimming took 7 bases from V and 4 from J, leaving 20 bases between them. The CDR3 has 15 residues. The CDR3: CASINPGLTRYEQYF. The CDR3 bases are TGTGCCAGCATCAACCCCGGGCTCACTCGGTACGAGCAGTACTTC.

This sequence joins TRBV29-1 and TRBJ2-3; weak D call: TRBD2 (6 bases). The CDR3 has 17 amino acids. V was trimmed by 1 base and J by 0 bases, leaving 17 bases between them. Looked up from germline, CDR1 is SQVTM and CDR2 is ANQGSEA. CDR3 loop: CSVEGGEYFTSTDTQYF. The CDR3 bases are TGCAGCGTTGAAGGGGGGGAGTATTTTACTAGCACAGATACGCAGTATTTT.

This clone has a handful of counts. This chain links TRBV7-9 with TRBJ2-5, with D unresolved. The CDR3 runs to 14 residues. Germline CDR1 and CDR2: SEHNR and FQNEAQ (reference sequence). V was clipped by 5 bases and J by 1 base, with 11 bases between them. This CDR3 is CASSRVHGQETQYF. In DNA form, the CDR3 reads TGTGCCAGCAGCCGCGTCCATGGCCAAGAGACCCAGTACTTC.

V is TRBV4-1 and J is TRBJ2-2, with a tentative D call TRBD2 (6 bases). The ends were cut back, 3 bases at V and 5 bases at J, with 22 bases in the middle. The CDR3 is made up of 18 amino acids. Per the germline V gene, CDR1 is MGHRA and CDR2 is YSYEKL. This CDR3 is CASSQVGGMTFGTGELFF. CDR3 in DNA: TGCGCCAGCAGCCAGGTTGGAGGGATGACTTTTGGAACCGGGGAGCTGTTTTTT.

The rearrangement joins TRBV11-1 to TRBJ2-1; D perhaps matches TRBD2 (5 bases). This CDR3 is 15 amino acids long. V was pared by 3 bases and J by 2 bases, with 11 bases between. Germline lookup yields CDR1 SGHAT and CDR2 FQDESV (reference sequence). The CDR3 DNA reads TGTGCCAGCAGCTTCGCCGCCGGGACCTACAATGAGCAGTTCTTC. Amino acids: CASSFAAGTYNEQFF.

The V gene is TRBV9, the J gene TRBJ1-1, with D perhaps TRBD1 (5 bases). The CDR3 runs 15 residues. Trimming left V 0 bases short and J 3 bases short, with 12 bases between. Germline V gives CDR1 SGDLS, CDR2 YYNGEE. The CDR3 DNA follows: TGTGCCAGCAGCGTAGGGGGGACGGGGGACACTGAAGCTTTCTTT. Encoded protein: CASSVGGTGDTEAFF.

This chain joins TRBV4-1 and TRBJ1-1; no clear D gene. Germline CDR1 is MGHRA and CDR2 is YSYEKL. V was shortened by 4 bases and J by 2 bases, with 8 bases between the two germline ends. The CDR3 runs to 13 residues. The CDR3 nucleotides read TGCGCCAGCAGCCTTCATGTAAACACTGAAGCTTTCTTT. Translated, it gives CASSLHVNTEAFF.

J is TRBJ1-3 and V is TRBV7-3; 10 bases map to TRBD1. J gave up 7 bases and V 4 bases, and 4 bases lay outside the gene matches. CDR1 is SGHTA and CDR2 is FQGTGA in the germline V gene. The CDR3 runs 14 residues. The CDR3 sequence: CASSSGTGDNTIYF. CDR3 DNA sequence: TGTGCCAGCAGCTCTGGGACAGGGGATAACACCATATATTTT.

The V call is TRBV9, the J call TRBJ1-2; no reliable D call. CDR3 length: 12 residues. The V gene's germline CDR1 is SGDLS and CDR2 YYNGEE. Trimming removed 4 bases at V and 2 bases at J, with 6 bases between. This CDR3 is CASSPLNYGYTF. The CDR3 DNA follows: TGTGCCAGCAGCCCCCTAAACTATGGCTACACCTTC.

The DNA of the CDR3 is TGTGCCAGCAGCCCCGCCACCATGAACACTGAAGCTTTCTTT. It translates to CASSPATMNTEAFF. The chain recombines TRBV6-5 with TRBJ1-1; D uncertain. The CDR3 is 14 residues long. V lost 6 bases to trimming and J lost 0 bases, with 11 bases between them. The V gene's germline CDR1 is MNHEY and CDR2 SVGAGI.

The J gene is TRBJ2-6, the V gene TRBV27; D is undetermined. Germline CDR1 and CDR2: MNHEY and SMNVEV (reference sequence). The length of the CDR3 is 14 residues. The germline V and J ends were trimmed by 3 bases and 0 bases, with 3 bases remaining between them. CDR3 DNA sequence: TGTGCCAGCAGTTTCAACTCTGGGGCCAACGTCCTGACTTTC. This gives the protein CASSFNSGANVLTF.

The chain is built from TRBV15 and TRBJ1-1, with 8 nucleotides matching TRBD1. This CDR3 is built from 16 residues. The V gene end was trimmed by 3 bases and the J gene end by 3 bases; junction bases not matched to a gene: 9. Germline CDR1 and CDR2: LNHNV and YYDKDF (reference sequence). The CDR3 DNA reads TGTGCCACCAGCAGGGGAGACAGGGGCCGGTACACTGAAGCTTTCTTT. Translating gives CATSRGDRGRYTEAFF.